This T cell receptor beta chain stems from a study of blood T cell repertoires in COVID-19. In the study overall: PBMCs, B-cell-depleted T cells, or T cells were the source of the cDNA or gDNA that made up the material.

In the original workflow: Reference gene primer amplification in the assay estimated nucleated cell counts. Profiled with immunoSEQ multiplex PCR; TCRdb holds only in-frame clones, not every one. The D gene and trimming were derived from the DNA, and the V and J assignments and clone size from that table. The sample holds tens of thousands of clones; approximately 80% are singletons and the top ten take around 9.1%. V lost 2 bases, J lost 1 base, and 11 bases lay in between. The V gene's germline CDR1 is KGHSH and CDR2 LQKENI. This CDR3 is built from 15 residues. The origin of this receptor is a man in his sixties with acute or convalescent COVID-19. Material for sequencing was peripheral blood. The chain employs TRBV18 and TRBJ1-2; D ambiguous. This CDR3 is CASSPREVGNYGYTF. Here the CDR3 DNA reads TGTGCCAGCTCACCAAGGGAGGTGGGTAACTATGGCTACACCTTC. The variable domain in full, with the rest retrieved from reference TRBV18 and TRBJ1-2, is NAGVMQNPRHLVRRRGQEARLRCSPMKGHSHVYWYRQLPEEGLKFMVYLQKENIIDESGMPKERFSAEFPKEGPSILRIQQVVRGDSAAYFCASSPREVGNYGYTFGSGTRLTVV.